This passage covers 24 T cell receptor beta chains from one sample sequenced in a study of regulatory T cells in long-lasting Graves disease. In building TCR beta libraries, iRepertoire HTBI primers were used together with Arm-PCR of CDR3 regions. In TCRdb, the multiplex PCR reads were re-called with MiXCR into one record per CDR3 protein. Of roughly 440,000 distinct CDR3 sequences listed, around 15% are singletons. Time point noted: newly diagnosed GD, antithyroid drugs for less than 3 months. There was RNA extracted from PBMCs, and the TCR library was made from it. This sample also appeared in a second study, on T cells in Graves' hyperthyroidism and ophthalmopathy.

This specimen consisted of peripheral blood mononuclear cells (PBMCs), obtained at new diagnosis, from a patient treated with antithyroid drugs. All receptors come from a woman aged 18-29 years with Graves disease.

This rearrangement joins TRBV20-1 to TRBJ1-5, with 9 bases fitting TRBD1. The CDR3 covers 14 residues. Per germline, CDR1 DFQATT and CDR2 SNEGSKA (reference sequence). The V gene end was trimmed by 5 bases and the J gene end by 5 bases; junction bases not matched to a gene: 7. In nucleotides, the CDR3 is TGCAGTGCTGGTGGGGGACAGGGTCATCAGCCCCAGCATTTT. Amino acids: CSAGGGQGHQPQHF.

This chain joins TRBV6-1 and TRBJ1-5, with TRBD1 identical over 7 bases. The CDR3 sequence is 13 residues long. Germline V lookup: CDR1 MNHNS, CDR2 SASEGT. Trimming cost V 10 bases and J 4 bases; bases outside gene matches: 7. The CDR3 DNA reads TGTGCCATCGGGCAGGGGGGAAATCAGCCCCAGCATTTT. As protein: CAIGQGGNQPQHF.

With regard to this clonotype: At one end, the junction sequence differs from germline, possibly due to a read error. CDR3 nucleotide sequence: TGCGCCAGCAGCGAAGAAGCAGGCCCAACTAATGAAAAACTGTTTTTT. Amino acid sequence: CASSEEAGPTNEKLFF. The V call is TRBV4-1, the J call TRBJ1-4; D ambiguous. Germline V gene lookup returns CDR1 MGHRA and CDR2 YSYEKL. This CDR3 has 16 amino acids.

This clonotype came up many times. This chain links TRBV7-2 with TRBJ2-5; D call uncertain. Per germline, CDR1 SGHTA and CDR2 FQGNSA. This CDR3 is 12 amino acids long. Trimming pared 4 bases from V and 5 bases from J, leaving 8 bases between. The CDR3 sequence is CASSYDSETQYF. As DNA, the CDR3 is TGTGCCAGCAGCTACGACTCGGAGACCCAGTACTTC. Complete variable domain (other parts from reference TRBV7-2 and TRBJ2-5): GAGVSQSPSNKVTEKGKDVELRCDPISGHTALYWYRQSLGQGLEFLIYFQGNSAPDKSGLPSDRFSAERTGGSVSTLTIQRTQQEDSAVYLCASSYDSETQYFGPGTRLLVL.

The table lists this clonotype with many counts. The chain links TRBV12-3 or TRBV12-4 to TRBJ2-4, with TRBD2 matching over 10 bases. V lost 3 bases and J lost 6; bases outside the gene matches: 2. This CDR3 is built from 14 residues. The CDR3, as DNA: TGTGCCAGCAGTTTGGGGACTAGCGTAAACATTCAGTACTTC. Protein sequence: CASSLGTSVNIQYF.

The table lists this clonotype with many counts. This chain uses TRBV7-3 with TRBJ2-5; 12 positions match TRBD1. The germline V gene encodes CDR1 SGHTA and CDR2 FQGTGA. This CDR3 has 17 amino acids. J lost 5 bases, V lost 5 bases, and 12 bases had no gene match. The CDR3 DNA follows: TGTGCCAGCAGCCCGGGGACAGGGGGCGCGGATAGGGAGACCCAGTACTTC. Encoded protein: CASSPGTGGADRETQYF.

J is TRBJ2-7 and V is TRBV5-4; a possible D gene is TRBD2 (5 bases). Per the germline V gene, CDR1 is SGHNT and CDR2 is YYREEE (reference sequence). This CDR3 has 14 amino acids. Trimming shortened V by 4 bases and J by 3 bases, and 14 bases separated the two germline ends. As DNA, the CDR3 is TGTGCCAGCAGCCTCGCACGGACTTACTACGAGCAGTACTTC. Protein sequence: CASSLARTYYEQYF.

V gene TRBV7-9 combines with J gene TRBJ2-7, with 7 positions matching TRBD1. Germline trimming cut 5 bases from V and 2 bases from J; bases unmatched to any gene: 12. Germline V gene lookup returns CDR1 SEHNR and CDR2 FQNEAQ (reference sequence). This CDR3 spans 16 amino acids. The CDR3 loop reads CASSPDDREFTYEQYF. CDR3 DNA sequence: TGTGCCAGCAGCCCGGACGACAGGGAGTTCACCTACGAGCAGTACTTC.

This clonotype turned up a few times. The rearrangement uses TRBV28 and TRBJ1-4; no definite D call. CDR3 length equals 12 residues. The V gene lost 6 bases and the J gene lost 7 bases, with 9 bases spanning the gap. Looked up from germline, CDR1 is MDHEN and CDR2 is SYDVKM. CDR3 in amino acids: CASSLLAEKLFF. CDR3 bases: TGTGCCAGCAGCCTCTTGGCTGAAAAACTGTTTTTT.

With regard to this clonotype: A much larger clone lies one base from this, so it may be a read error. The rearrangement joins TRBV28 to TRBJ2-4, with 7 bases matching TRBD1. Germline V lookup: CDR1 MDHEN, CDR2 SYDVKM. V was clipped by 5 bases and J by 7 bases; unmatched bases: 11. There are 15 residues in the CDR3. The CDR3 DNA reads TGTGCCAGCAGTCCCATACAGGGGAAAGTGAACATTCAGTACTTC. Translating it yields CASSPIQGKVNIQYF.

With regard to this clonotype: It may be a read error: a sequence one base away is much more abundant. The final CDR3 position lacks the conserved phenylalanine or tryptophan, pointing to a likely read error. J is TRBJ1-1 and V is TRBV5-1; D may be TRBD1 (5 bases). The CDR3 sequence is 16 residues long. Trimming shortened V by 3 bases and J by 7 bases, and 22 bases separated the two germline ends. Germline V lookup: CDR1 SGHRS, CDR2 YFSETQ. The CDR3 DNA is TGCGCCAGCAGCTCAGATTCAATGAGGGGAGATCTTGAAGCTTTCCTT. Its protein is CASSSDSMRGDLEAFL.

This clonotype occurred a few times. This could be a read error, since a much larger clone is one nucleotide away. The chain carries TRBV7-3 and TRBJ2-3; D is undetermined. CDR1 is SGHTA and CDR2 is FQGTGA in the germline V gene. This CDR3 has 13 amino acids. Trimming took 1 base from V and 0 from J, leaving 2 bases between them. The DNA for the CDR3 is TGTGCCAGCAGCTTAAAGAGCACAGATACGCAGTATTTT. Residues: CASSLKSTDTQYF.

This clonotype was seen more than once but under ten times. The chain links TRBV28 to TRBJ1-5; D is possibly TRBD1 (6 bases). The germline CDR1 and CDR2 sequences are MDHEN and SYDVKM. Trimming pared 7 bases from V and 2 bases from J, leaving 18 bases between. CDR3 length equals 16 residues. DNA for the CDR3: TGTGCCAGCAAACGGTGGGGGGCGGGGGGCAATCAGCCCCAGCATTTT. This sequence encodes CASKRWGAGGNQPQHF.

This clonotype occurred many times. This sequence joins TRBV4-2 and TRBJ2-7; TRBD2 matches 12 bases. Germline trimming cut 2 bases from V and 1 base from J; bases unmatched to any gene: 9. Germline-derived CDR1 and CDR2 are LGHNA and YNFKEQ. This CDR3 has 18 residues. The CDR3 here is CASSQRSGTSGQSYEQYF. The CDR3 DNA reads TGTGCCAGCAGCCAACGGTCCGGGACTAGCGGGCAGTCCTACGAGCAGTACTTC.

At least ten counts were recorded for this clonotype. The chain recombines TRBV20-1 with TRBJ1-4; perhaps TRBD1 as D (5 bases). Trimming pared 3 bases from V and 3 bases from J, leaving 5 bases between. The CDR3 has 12 residues. Germline CDR1 and CDR2: DFQATT and SNEGSKA (reference sequence). CDR3 region: CSARGPNEKLFF. CDR3 nucleotide sequence: TGCAGTGCTAGGGGGCCTAATGAAAAACTGTTTTTT.

The chain is built from TRBV7-9 and TRBJ2-2, with 7 bases aligning to TRBD2. Germline V lookup: CDR1 SEHNR, CDR2 FQNEAQ (reference sequence). The CDR3 spans 15 residues. The V segment lost 3 bases and the J segment 4 bases; nucleotides outside the gene matches: 5. The CDR3 is CASSLSGGPTGELFF. The CDR3 bases are TGTGCCAGCAGCTTGTCGGGAGGCCCCACCGGGGAGCTGTTTTTT.

Points on this clonotype: A much larger clone lies a single base off, so this may be a read error. This chain connects TRBV20-1 to TRBJ2-7, with a possible D match to TRBD2 (6 bases). Germline loops: CDR1 DFQATT, CDR2 SNEGSKA (reference sequence). This CDR3 spans 14 amino acids. In nucleotides, the CDR3 is TGCGGTGCTAGAGATGACTCGGGAGCACGGGAGCAGTACTTC. It specifies CGARDDSGAREQYF.

This clonotype has a count of ten or more. The V gene is TRBV5-6, the J gene TRBJ2-7, with TRBD2 matching 12 bases. This CDR3 spans 16 amino acids. J lost 3 bases, V lost 3 bases, and 7 bases had no gene match. Looked up from germline, CDR1 is SGHDT and CDR2 is YYEEEE. CDR3 in amino acids: CASSSPGTSGFYEQYF. CDR3 DNA: TGTGCCAGCAGCTCCCCCGGGACTAGCGGGTTCTACGAGCAGTACTTC.

This clonotype has a handful of counts. V gene TRBV5-6 combines with J gene TRBJ2-1; D is unresolved. Per the germline V gene, CDR1 is SGHDT and CDR2 is YYEEEE. The CDR3 is made up of 12 amino acids. Trimming removed 4 bases at V and 11 bases at J, with 13 bases between. The CDR3 sequence is CASSRRPYQQFF. The CDR3 DNA reads TGTGCCAGCAGCCGTCGGCCATATCAGCAGTTCTTC.

This clonotype appeared many times. V gene TRBV9 combines with J gene TRBJ2-5; 13 bases fit TRBD2. J lost 5 bases, V lost 6 bases, and 10 bases had no gene match. Germline V gene sequence: CDR1 SGDLS, CDR2 YYNGEE. CDR3 length: 16 residues. The CDR3 DNA sequence: TGTGCCAGCACCACTGGACTAGCGGGAGTTGGGGAGACCCAGTACTTC. The encoded protein is CASTTGLAGVGETQYF.

This chain connects TRBV12-3 or TRBV12-4 to TRBJ1-1; weak D call: TRBD1 (6 bases). This CDR3 contains 14 residues. V lost 6 bases and J 4 bases, leaving 15 bases between the germline ends. CDR3 nucleotides: TGTGCCAGCAGCATAAACAGGGAGAGCACTGAAGCTTTCTTT. Amino acid sequence: CASSINRESTEAFF.

This clonotype came up many times. This sequence joins TRBV20-1 and TRBJ2-7; TRBD1 might be the D (6 bases). Germline V gene sequence: CDR1 DFQATT, CDR2 SNEGSKA (reference sequence). The V end lost 1 base, the J end lost 3 bases, and 13 bases lay between the germline ends. The CDR3 extends over 14 amino acids. As DNA, the CDR3 is TGCAGTGCTAGAGTGGTGGGGGCAGGCTACGAGCAGTACTTC. Its protein product is CSARVVGAGYEQYF.

At least ten counts were recorded for this clonotype. This rearrangement joins TRBV18 to TRBJ2-1; TRBD1 matches 9 bases. This CDR3 is built from 14 residues. The V gene end was trimmed by 3 bases and the J gene end by 6 bases; junction bases not matched to a gene: 3. Germline CDR1 and CDR2: KGHSH and LQKENI. The CDR3 coding sequence is TGTGCCAGCTCACCTCAGACAGGGGGCAATGAGCAGTTCTTC. Amino acid sequence: CASSPQTGGNEQFF.

This clonotype came up many times. The chain links TRBV29-1 to TRBJ2-3; 7 bases are a match to TRBD1. Germline CDR1 SQVTM, CDR2 ANQGSEA. This CDR3 has 14 amino acids. The junction had 10 bases not matched to a gene; V was cut back by 6 bases and J by 4 bases. CDR3 nucleotide sequence: TGCAGCGTCGCCCTCACAGGGGCCGCAGATACGCAGTATTTT. This sequence encodes CSVALTGAADTQYF.